These T cell receptor beta chains were read from a single sample in a study of OX40 agonist ivuxolimab in advanced cancers. The repertoire was sequenced with immunoSEQ multiplex PCR; TCRdb's copy has only in-frame clones and lacks some. The table shows 95,000 to 100,000 clones, with just under 85% occurring only once. This sample comprised CD4+ or CD8+ T cells sorted from blood, obtained in a trial of the OX40 agonist ivuxolimab. Receptors originate from an adult with an advanced solid tumor such as melanoma, head and neck, liver or kidney cancer. Each CDR3 is given with its conserved first and last residue. Each record gives: clone size, V gene, J gene, D gene, CDR3 DNA, CDR3 protein. A D gene is named only where the DNA matches it firmly. Rows may omit the clone size; those that give it use once, few, many or a size class.

clone_size: NA; v_call: TRBV10-1; j_call: TRBJ2-3; d_call: NA; cdr3_nt: TGCGCCAGCGGATCATGGGAAGCCCTCCCAGCGAATACGCAGTATTTT; cdr3_aa: CASGSWEALPANTQYF
clone_size: NA; v_call: TRBV15; j_call: TRBJ1-3; d_call: NA; cdr3_nt: TGTGCCACCAGCAGAGAAAACCACTCTGGAAACACCATATATTTT; cdr3_aa: CATSRENHSGNTIYF
clone_size: NA; v_call: TRBV11-3; j_call: TRBJ2-7; d_call: NA; cdr3_nt: TGTGCCAGCAGCTTTTATAGTAGCTCCTACGAGCAGTACTTC; cdr3_aa: CASSFYSSSYEQYF
clone_size: NA; v_call: TRBV30; j_call: TRBJ1-1; d_call: NA; cdr3_nt: TGTGCCTGGAGTACCACTGAAGCTTTCTTT; cdr3_aa: CAWSTTEAFF
clone_size: NA; v_call: TRBV6-6; j_call: TRBJ2-7; d_call: TRBD1; cdr3_nt: TGTGCCAGCAGTCAACCGACAGGGAAAAGCTCCTACGAGCAGTACTTC; cdr3_aa: CASSQPTGKSSYEQYF
clone_size: NA; v_call: TRBV11-3; j_call: TRBJ2-1; d_call: TRBD2; cdr3_nt: TGTGCCAGCAGCCAGACTAGCGGGGGGAATAATGAGCAGTTCTTC; cdr3_aa: CASSQTSGGNNEQFF
clone_size: NA; v_call: TRBV4-3; j_call: TRBJ1-1; d_call: TRBD1; cdr3_nt: TGCGCCAGCAGCCGTGACAGGGGCTTGGGTACTGAAGCTTTCTTT; cdr3_aa: CASSRDRGLGTEAFF
clone_size: NA; v_call: TRBV5-5; j_call: TRBJ1-3; d_call: NA; cdr3_nt: TGTGCCAGCAGCTTGGTCCCGGCAAACACCATATATTTT; cdr3_aa: CASSLVPANTIYF
clone_size: few; v_call: TRBV7-9; j_call: TRBJ1-1; d_call: NA; cdr3_nt: TGTGCCAGCAGCTTAACGATGAACACTGAAGCTTTCTTT; cdr3_aa: CASSLTMNTEAFF
clone_size: NA; v_call: TRBV19; j_call: TRBJ1-5; d_call: NA; cdr3_nt: TGTGCCAGTAAACGAGCAGACAATCAGCCCCAGCATTTT; cdr3_aa: CASKRADNQPQHF
clone_size: NA; v_call: TRBV6-6; j_call: TRBJ1-6; d_call: TRBD1; cdr3_nt: TGTGCCAGCAGTTCCCGCGACAGGGGGCTCTCACCCCTCCACTTT; cdr3_aa: CASSSRDRGLSPLHF
clone_size: NA; v_call: TRBV11-3; j_call: TRBJ2-1; d_call: NA; cdr3_nt: TGTGCCAGCAGCGTACGGACTTACAATGAGCAGTTCTTC; cdr3_aa: CASSVRTYNEQFF
clone_size: NA; v_call: TRBV28; j_call: TRBJ2-5; d_call: NA; cdr3_nt: TGTGCCAGCAGTTTTACGGGGACCCAGTACTTC; cdr3_aa: CASSFTGTQYF
clone_size: NA; v_call: TRBV28; j_call: TRBJ2-1; d_call: TRBD2; cdr3_nt: TGTGCCAGCAGTTTAGGGACTAGCGGGGCATACAATGAGCAGTTCTTC; cdr3_aa: CASSLGTSGAYNEQFF
clone_size: NA; v_call: TRBV6-1; j_call: TRBJ1-5; d_call: NA; cdr3_nt: TGTGCCACCAACCAAGGGGCGAACCTTAATCAGCCCCAGCATTTT; cdr3_aa: CATNQGANLNQPQHF
clone_size: NA; v_call: TRBV7-6; j_call: TRBJ1-1; d_call: NA; cdr3_nt: TGTGCCAGCAGCCCCCGCGGCGAAGGCACTGAAGCTTTCTTT; cdr3_aa: CASSPRGEGTEAFF
clone_size: once; v_call: TRBV7-9; j_call: TRBJ2-1; d_call: NA; cdr3_nt: TGTGCCAGCAGCCCAGCCTTAACCTACAATGAGCAGTTCTTC; cdr3_aa: CASSPALTYNEQFF
clone_size: NA; v_call: TRBV4-2; j_call: TRBJ2-3; d_call: NA; cdr3_nt: TGTGCCAGCAGCCAAGATGGGGGGCCAGATACGCAGTATTTT; cdr3_aa: CASSQDGGPDTQYF